This TCR beta chain was documented in a study of control samples from healthy donors and cancer patients. The repertoire was sequenced with immunoSEQ multiplex PCR; TCRdb's copy has only in-frame clones and lacks some. The sample lists 150,000 to 200,000 clones, around 94% occurring once. The CDR3 sequence is 17 residues long. V shed 5 bases, J shed 1 base, and the junction held 7 bases outside the gene matches. CDR1 and CDR2 (germline): SGHTA, FQGNSA. This rearrangement joins TRBV7-2 to TRBJ1-5; 11 bases map to TRBD1. Sequenced input: blood. The source of this sequence is a man aged 25-45 years in good health. The CDR3 region is CASSPGQGVQSNQPQHF. The CDR3 DNA sequence: TGTGCCAGCAGCCCGGGACAGGGGGTTCAAAGCAATCAGCCCCAGCATTTT.